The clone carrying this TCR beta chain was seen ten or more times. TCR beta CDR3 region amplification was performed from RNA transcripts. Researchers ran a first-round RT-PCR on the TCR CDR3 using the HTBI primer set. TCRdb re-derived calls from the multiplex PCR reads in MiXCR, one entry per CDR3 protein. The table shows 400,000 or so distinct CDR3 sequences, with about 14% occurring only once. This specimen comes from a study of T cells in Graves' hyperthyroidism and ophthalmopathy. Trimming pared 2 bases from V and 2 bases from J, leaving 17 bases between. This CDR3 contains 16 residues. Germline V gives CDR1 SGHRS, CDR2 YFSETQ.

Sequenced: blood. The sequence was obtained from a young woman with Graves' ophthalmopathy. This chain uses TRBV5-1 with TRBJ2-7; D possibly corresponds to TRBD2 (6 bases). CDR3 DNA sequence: TGCGCCAGCAGCTTTGGGGGGTCGGGCAACGCCTACGAGCAGTACTTC. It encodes CASSFGGSGNAYEQYF.